The rows below give T cell receptor beta chains drawn from one sample of a study of cytomegalovirus exposure and HLA in healthy donors. Here immunoSEQ multiplex PCR was the method, and the copy in TCRdb shows in-frame clones only, minus some. The repertoire holds roughly 190,000 clones, with more than 70% as singletons. The sequenced material came from PBMCs. The receptors originated from a woman between 40 and 50 years old in good health and CMV-seronegative. The CDR3 runs from the conserved cysteine through the conserved F or W. A D gene is named only where the DNA matches it firmly. Clone size is shown for a subset of rows, as once, few, many or a class of expanded clone.

CDR3aa: CASSLGLAGGTGELFF; CDR3nt: TGTGCCAGCAGTCTGGGACTAGCGGGAGGGACCGGGGAGCTGTTTTTT; v_gene: TRBV7-3; d_gene: TRBD2; j_gene: TRBJ2-2; len: 16; abundance: few
CDR3aa: CASSPGLAGGYEQYF; CDR3nt: TGTGCCAGCAGCCCTGGACTAGCGGGAGGCTACGAGCAGTACTTC; v_gene: TRBV7-2; d_gene: TRBD2; j_gene: TRBJ2-7; len: 15; abundance: .
CDR3aa: CASRLGRDSTDTQYF; CDR3nt: TGTGCAAGTCGCTTAGGCCGCGATAGCACAGATACGCAGTATTTT; v_gene: TRBV12-2; d_gene: .; j_gene: TRBJ2-3; len: 15; abundance: .
CDR3aa: CASSLVVAARNEQFF; CDR3nt: TGTGCCAGCAGCTTGGTGGTAGCGGCGCGAAATGAGCAGTTCTTC; v_gene: TRBV5-6; d_gene: .; j_gene: TRBJ2-1; len: 15; abundance: .
CDR3aa: CASSESGRAGGNEQFF; CDR3nt: TGTGCCAGCAGTGAAAGCGGGAGGGCCGGTGGGAATGAGCAGTTCTTC; v_gene: TRBV2; d_gene: TRBD2; j_gene: TRBJ2-1; len: 16; abundance: .
CDR3aa: CASSLGLAGEGEQFF; CDR3nt: TGTGCCAGCAGTTTAGGTCTAGCGGGAGAGGGAGAGCAGTTCTTC; v_gene: TRBV27; d_gene: TRBD2; j_gene: TRBJ2-1; len: 15; abundance: .
CDR3aa: CASSLTLNQPQHF; CDR3nt: TGTGCCAGCAGCTTAACGTTAAATCAGCCCCAGCATTTT; v_gene: TRBV7-3; d_gene: .; j_gene: TRBJ1-5; len: 13; abundance: .
CDR3aa: CASSQARLAGYNEQFF; CDR3nt: TGTGCCAGCAGCCAGGCCAGACTAGCGGGTTACAATGAGCAGTTCTTC; v_gene: TRBV7-9; d_gene: TRBD2; j_gene: TRBJ2-1; len: 16; abundance: .
CDR3aa: CASSIRDRTGELFF; CDR3nt: TGTGCCAGCAGTATCCGGGACAGAACCGGGGAGCTGTTTTTT; v_gene: TRBV27; d_gene: TRBD1; j_gene: TRBJ2-2; len: 14; abundance: once
CDR3aa: CASSFPDQETQYF; CDR3nt: TGTGCCAGCAGTTTCCCGGACCAAGAGACCCAGTACTTC; v_gene: TRBV25-1; d_gene: .; j_gene: TRBJ2-5; len: 13; abundance: few
CDR3aa: CASGSLSSGNTEAFF; CDR3nt: TGTGCTAGTGGCTCCCTGAGTTCAGGGAACACTGAAGCTTTCTTT; v_gene: TRBV12-5; d_gene: .; j_gene: TRBJ1-1; len: 15; abundance: .
CDR3aa: CAWSVTSYGYTF; CDR3nt: TGTGCCTGGAGTGTAACTTCCTATGGCTACACCTTC; v_gene: TRBV30; d_gene: .; j_gene: TRBJ1-2; len: 12; abundance: once
CDR3aa: CASSEFGPAADTQYF; CDR3nt: TGTGCCAGCAGTGAATTCGGCCCCGCGGCCGATACGCAGTATTTT; v_gene: TRBV2; d_gene: .; j_gene: TRBJ2-3; len: 15; abundance: .
CDR3aa: CASSSDRATNEKLFF; CDR3nt: TGTGCCAGCAGCTCGGACAGGGCTACTAATGAAAAACTGTTTTTT; v_gene: TRBV5-4; d_gene: TRBD1; j_gene: TRBJ1-4; len: 15; abundance: .
CDR3aa: CASSSTGGTEAFF; CDR3nt: TGCGCCAGCAGCTCGACAGGGGGTACTGAAGCTTTCTTT; v_gene: TRBV5-1; d_gene: TRBD1; j_gene: TRBJ1-1; len: 13; abundance: .
CDR3aa: CASRDRTTNEKLFF; CDR3nt: TGTGCCAGCAGGGACAGAACAACTAATGAAAAACTGTTTTTT; v_gene: TRBV2; d_gene: .; j_gene: TRBJ1-4; len: 14; abundance: .
CDR3aa: CASSSDSNSPLHF; CDR3nt: TGCGCCAGCAGCTCCGACAGTAATTCACCCCTCCACTTT; v_gene: TRBV5-1; d_gene: .; j_gene: TRBJ1-6; len: 13; abundance: once
CDR3aa: CASSLAVAGAYNEQFF; CDR3nt: TGTGCCAGCAGCTTAGCTGTAGCGGGAGCATACAATGAGCAGTTCTTC; v_gene: TRBV7-9; d_gene: TRBD2; j_gene: TRBJ2-1; len: 16; abundance: .
CDR3aa: CSVDSLRQALDTQYF; CDR3nt: TGCAGCGTTGATTCCCTCCGACAGGCGCTAGATACGCAGTATTTT; v_gene: TRBV29-1; d_gene: .; j_gene: TRBJ2-3; len: 15; abundance: .
CDR3aa: CASSAYSRGVGIQFF; CDR3nt: TGTGCCAGCAGCGCCTACTCGCGGGGGGTGGGGATTCAGTTCTTC; v_gene: TRBV7-2; d_gene: TRBD2; j_gene: TRBJ2-1; len: 15; abundance: .
CDR3aa: CASSVGLAGINEQFF; CDR3nt: TGTGCCAGCAGTGTTGGACTAGCGGGAATCAATGAGCAGTTCTTC; v_gene: TRBV6-1; d_gene: TRBD2; j_gene: TRBJ2-1; len: 15; abundance: few
CDR3aa: CASREGPGNEKLFF; CDR3nt: TGTGCCAGCAGGGAGGGCCCAGGCAATGAAAAACTGTTTTTT; v_gene: TRBV6-1; d_gene: .; j_gene: TRBJ1-4; len: 14; abundance: .
CDR3aa: CASTYTGGRDGYTF; CDR3nt: TGTGCCAGTACCTATACAGGGGGCAGGGATGGCTACACCTTC; v_gene: TRBV19; d_gene: TRBD1; j_gene: TRBJ1-2; len: 14; abundance: .
CDR3aa: CAVQLQASNTEAFF; CDR3nt: TGTGCCGTACAACTACAGGCCTCGAACACTGAAGCTTTCTTT; v_gene: TRBV2; d_gene: .; j_gene: TRBJ1-1; len: 14; abundance: few
CDR3aa: CASSPLAGVDTQYF; CDR3nt: TGCGCCAGCAGCCCCCTAGCGGGAGTAGATACGCAGTATTTT; v_gene: TRBV4-3; d_gene: TRBD2; j_gene: TRBJ2-3; len: 14; abundance: .
CDR3aa: CASSYSLGVPDTQYF; CDR3nt: TGTGCCAGCAGTTACTCCCTGGGAGTTCCAGATACGCAGTATTTT; v_gene: TRBV6-6; d_gene: .; j_gene: TRBJ2-3; len: 15; abundance: .
CDR3aa: CASSPSTPYGYTF; CDR3nt: TGTGCCAGCAGCCCTAGTACGCCCTATGGCTACACCTTC; v_gene: TRBV5-4; d_gene: .; j_gene: TRBJ1-2; len: 13; abundance: .
CDR3aa: CASSPGAYGYTF; CDR3nt: TGTGCCAGCAGCCCTGGGGCCTATGGCTACACCTTC; v_gene: TRBV13; d_gene: .; j_gene: TRBJ1-2; len: 12; abundance: .
CDR3aa: CASSARKDRADTGELFF; CDR3nt: TGTGCCAGCAGCGCCCGAAAGGACAGGGCAGACACCGGGGAGCTGTTTTTT; v_gene: TRBV9; d_gene: TRBD1; j_gene: TRBJ2-2; len: 17; abundance: .
CDR3aa: CASSSPGTGQETQYF; CDR3nt: TGTGCCAGCAGCTCACCCGGGACAGGTCAAGAGACCCAGTACTTC; v_gene: TRBV11-2; d_gene: TRBD1; j_gene: TRBJ2-5; len: 15; abundance: few
CDR3aa: CASSYLGQIFFF; CDR3nt: TGTGCCAGCAGTTACTTGGGACAGATCTTTTTCTTC; v_gene: TRBV6-6; d_gene: TRBD1; j_gene: TRBJ2-7; len: 12; abundance: .
CDR3aa: CASSYSPGYGYTF; CDR3nt: TGTGCCAGCAGTTACTCGCCAGGGTATGGCTACACCTTC; v_gene: TRBV6-6; d_gene: .; j_gene: TRBJ1-2; len: 13; abundance: .
CDR3aa: CASSIRTSGRAGEQFF; CDR3nt: TGTGCCAGTAGTATACGGACTAGCGGGAGGGCCGGAGAGCAGTTCTTC; v_gene: TRBV19; d_gene: TRBD2; j_gene: TRBJ2-1; len: 16; abundance: .
CDR3aa: CASSFTSGRLTDTQYF; CDR3nt: TGCGCCAGCAGCTTCACTAGCGGGAGGTTGACAGATACGCAGTATTTT; v_gene: TRBV5-1; d_gene: TRBD2; j_gene: TRBJ2-3; len: 16; abundance: .
CDR3aa: CASTRLAGVGTGELFF; CDR3nt: TGTGCCAGTACCCGACTAGCGGGAGTTGGGACCGGGGAGCTGTTTTTT; v_gene: TRBV19; d_gene: TRBD2; j_gene: TRBJ2-2; len: 16; abundance: .
CDR3aa: CASSLSVTGTDTQYF; CDR3nt: TGCGCCAGCAGCTTGTCGGTTACGGGCACAGATACGCAGTATTTT; v_gene: TRBV5-1; d_gene: .; j_gene: TRBJ2-3; len: 15; abundance: .
CDR3aa: CASSSLGNEQFF; CDR3nt: TGTGCCAGCAGCTCACTCGGCAATGAGCAGTTCTTC; v_gene: TRBV7-3; d_gene: .; j_gene: TRBJ2-1; len: 12; abundance: .
CDR3aa: CATSRDLAGKTLASTDTQYF; CDR3nt: TGTGCCACCAGCAGAGATTTAGCGGGAAAAACGCTCGCTAGCACAGATACGCAGTATTTT; v_gene: TRBV15; d_gene: TRBD2; j_gene: TRBJ2-3; len: 20; abundance: few
CDR3aa: CASSYSDRQEAFF; CDR3nt: TGTGCCAGCAGTTACTCAGACAGACAAGAAGCTTTCTTT; v_gene: TRBV6-5; d_gene: .; j_gene: TRBJ1-1; len: 13; abundance: .
CDR3aa: CASSDLTASGRRTGELFF; CDR3nt: TGTGCCAGCAGTGACCTCACCGCTAGCGGGAGGCGCACCGGGGAGCTGTTTTTT; v_gene: TRBV25-1; d_gene: TRBD2; j_gene: TRBJ2-2; len: 18; abundance: .